This T cell receptor (beta chain) was sequenced in a study of cytomegalovirus exposure and HLA in healthy donors. CDR1 MRHNA and CDR2 SNTAGT come from the germline V gene. V lost 6 bases to trimming and J lost 1 base; unmatched junction nucleotides: 7. The CDR3 covers 15 residues. This clone was recorded a few times. Antigen specificity is unknown. Study-level results: A later analysis reported that several of the most significant clusters appeared to be linked to common viral pathogens, among them Epstein-Barr virus.

PCR employed 60 Vbeta and 13 Jbeta primers. Some clones are missing from TCRdb's copy, which holds only in-frame ones; the method was immunoSEQ multiplex PCR. The table lists some 130,000 clones, about three fifths of them singletons, with 10% in the top ten. This sequence was found in a man aged 40-49 years in good health and CMV-seropositive. Input material: PBMCs. The chain employs TRBV6-4 and TRBJ2-3; the match to TRBD1 covers 7 bases. DNA of the CDR3: TGTGCCAGCAGATCCGGGACAGCTCGCACAGATACGCAGTATTTT. Translating gives CASRSGTARTDTQYF.